This is a list of T cell receptor beta chains from one sample in a study of regulatory T cells in long-lasting Graves disease. Via MiXCR, TCRdb re-called the multiplex PCR reads, giving one row per CDR3 protein. The sample consists of approximately 400,000 distinct CDR3 sequences, less than 25% of them appearing once. The material sequenced was peripheral blood mononuclear cells (PBMCs), taken when the disease was refractory, from a patient treated with antithyroid drugs. These receptor sequences come from a female donor with Graves disease. Both conserved end residues are part of each CDR3. A D gene is named only where the DNA matches it firmly. Only some rows state a clone size, as once, few, many or a class for expanded clones.

DNA	CDR3	size	D	length	J	V
TGTGCCAGCAGCCATCCTTCCAGAAAATACATTAGACGGCCTGAAGCTTTCTTT	CASSHPSRKYIRRPEAFF	few	.	18	TRBJ1-1	TRBV5-1
TGTGCCAGCTCAACAGTGAACACTGAAGTTTTCTTT	CASSTVNTEVFF	.	.	12	TRBJ1-1	TRBV6-1
TGTGCCAGTAGTATAGGAGGAATCAAAGAGACCCAGTACTTC	CASSIGGIKETQYF	.	.	14	TRBJ2-5	TRBV19
TGTGCCAGCAGTCCCTCTAGAACAGATACGCAGTATTTT	CASSPSRTDTQYF	.	.	13	TRBJ2-3	TRBV12-3/TRBV12-4
TGTGCCAGTAGTATCGGGGGGCTGAACACCGGGGAGCTGTTTTTT	CASSIGGLNTGELFF	.	.	15	TRBJ2-2	TRBV19
TGCAGTGCTAGAGATCTGAAGGGACCCACTGAAGCTTTCTTT	CSARDLKGPTEAFF	few	.	14	TRBJ1-1	TRBV20-1
TGTGCCAGCAGCCTCGACAGTTCGTGGGACACTGAAGCTTTCTTT	CASSLDSSWDTEAFF	many	.	15	TRBJ1-1	TRBV7-2
TGTGCCAGTAGTCGCCGGGGACAGTCGAATGAAGCTTTCTTT	CASSRRGQSNEAFF	.	TRBD1	14	TRBJ1-1	TRBV19
TGTGCCAGCAGCTCGTTGGAATCACCCCTCCACTTT	CASSSLESPLHF	many	.	12	TRBJ1-6	TRBV7-2
TGTGCCAGCAGCTTTCCGGGTAGCGGTCATTACAATGAGCAGTTCTTC	CASSFPGSGHYNEQFF	.	.	16	TRBJ2-1	TRBV7-2
TGCGCCAGCAGCCAAGATCGCGGGACAGGGATCTTGTTGCCTGGAGCTTTCTTT	CASSQDRGTGILLPGAFF	.	TRBD1	18	TRBJ1-1	TRBV4-3
TGTGCCAGCAGCTTGGAGGGGACTAGCTTTTACGAGCAGTACTTC	CASSLEGTSFYEQYF	.	TRBD2	15	TRBJ2-7	TRBV5-5
TGTGCCAGCAGCGTAATCGTGGGCACAGATACGCAGTATTTT	CASSVIVGTDTQYF	.	.	14	TRBJ2-3	TRBV7-9
TGTGCCAGCAGCTCCCTCACAGTACTAGCCAAAAACATTCAGTACTTC	CASSSLTVLAKNIQYF	many	.	16	TRBJ2-4	TRBV7-9
TGCAGTGCTCAGGGGGGTTCGAACACTGAAGCCTTCTTT	CSAQGGSNTEAFF	many	TRBD1	13	TRBJ1-1	TRBV20-1
TGTGCCAGCAGCCTCGGGGTCCCCTACGAGCAGTACTTC	CASSLGVPYEQYF	many	.	13	TRBJ2-7	TRBV3-1
TGTGCCAGCAGCGTTACAGAGGGGGGTACAGATACGCAGTATTTT	CASSVTEGGTDTQYF	few	.	15	TRBJ2-3	TRBV7-3
TGCAGCGTTGAAGGTCCCCTCGGCGGCTACACCTTC	CSVEGPLGGYTF	.	.	12	TRBJ1-2	TRBV29-1
TGCAGCGCCGTTGGAATCGGTCTTCACGAGCAGTACTTC	CSAVGIGLHEQYF	.	.	13	TRBJ2-7	TRBV29-1
TGTGCCAGCAGTCCCTACCGTGGACTAGCAAGCTACCAAGAGACCCAGTACTTC	CASSPYRGLASYQETQYF	many	TRBD2	18	TRBJ2-5	TRBV27
TGTGCCAGCGTATCGAACTCCGGGGGTTACGAGCAGTACTTC	CASVSNSGGYEQYF	many	.	14	TRBJ2-7	TRBV28
TGTGCCAGCAGTGGGGGTACACAAGCTACCTACAATGAGCAGTTCTTC	CASSGGTQATYNEQFF	.	.	16	TRBJ2-1	TRBV27
TGTGCCAGCAGCGCCCAATCCGCGCAGGGGGCCGGGGAGCTGTTTTTT	CASSAQSAQGAGELFF	few	TRBD1	16	TRBJ2-2	TRBV7-6
TGTGCCAGCAGCCAGGACCGTTGGACAGGGGGTAGTTCTGAAGCTTTCTTT	CASSQDRWTGGSSEAFF	few	TRBD1	17	TRBJ1-1	TRBV4-2
TGTGCCTGTATGGACGGTGAGGCTTTCTTT	CACMDGEAFF	few	.	10	TRBJ1-1	TRBV30
TGTGCCATCAGTGAGGGACTAGCGGGAGAGTCCGGGGAGCTGTTTTTT	CAISEGLAGESGELFF	few	TRBD2	16	TRBJ2-2	TRBV10-3
TGTGCCTGGAGTGGGGGGGCAAGTTCACCCCTCCACTTT	CAWSGGASSPLHF	many	.	13	TRBJ1-6	TRBV30
TGTGCCAGCAGCTTTCACGAGACCCAGTACTTC	CASSFHETQYF	many	.	11	TRBJ2-5	TRBV7-8
TGTGCCAGCAGTTCGACAGGTTACCAAAGTAAGACCCAGTACTTC	CASSSTGYQSKTQYF	.	.	15	TRBJ2-5	TRBV12-3/TRBV12-4
TGTGCCAGCAGAGATCGTAGCGGGAGGGCTTTAGAGACCCAGTACTTC	CASRDRSGRALETQYF	many	TRBD2	16	TRBJ2-5	TRBV2
TGCAGCGCTGGACAGGGGGCAACCGGGGAGCTGTTTTTT	CSAGQGATGELFF	few	TRBD1	13	TRBJ2-2	TRBV29-1
TGTGCCAGCAGTTACGCGTCGACAGACTATGGCTACACCTTC	CASSYASTDYGYTF	many	.	14	TRBJ1-2	TRBV6-2/TRBV6-3
TGCGCCAGCAGCTTGGGGACGACAGGAATGAACACTGAAGCTTTCTTT	CASSLGTTGMNTEAFF	few	.	16	TRBJ1-1	TRBV5-1
TGTGCCAGTAGTCCTTACGAGGGGAGCAATCAGCCCCAGCATTTT	CASSPYEGSNQPQHF	few	.	15	TRBJ1-5	TRBV19
TGTGCCAGCAGCACGACCGGGACAGTTCAGGTCGAGCAGTACTTC	CASSTTGTVQVEQYF	few	TRBD1	15	TRBJ2-7	TRBV7-3